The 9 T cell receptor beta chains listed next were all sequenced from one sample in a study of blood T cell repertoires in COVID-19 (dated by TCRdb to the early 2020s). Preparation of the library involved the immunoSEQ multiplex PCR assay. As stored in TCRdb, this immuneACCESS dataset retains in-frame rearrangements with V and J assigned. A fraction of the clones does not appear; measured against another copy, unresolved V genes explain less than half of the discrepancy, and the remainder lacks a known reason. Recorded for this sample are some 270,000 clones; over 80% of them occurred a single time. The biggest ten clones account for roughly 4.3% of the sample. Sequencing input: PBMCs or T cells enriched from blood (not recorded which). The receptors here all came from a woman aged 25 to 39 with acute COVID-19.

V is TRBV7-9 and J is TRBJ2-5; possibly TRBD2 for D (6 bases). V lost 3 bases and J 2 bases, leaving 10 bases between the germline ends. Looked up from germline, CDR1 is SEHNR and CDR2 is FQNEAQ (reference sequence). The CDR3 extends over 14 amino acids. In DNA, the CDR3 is TGTGCCAGCAGCTTGGGAGGATTACAAGAGACCCAGTACTTC. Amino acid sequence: CASSLGGLQETQYF.

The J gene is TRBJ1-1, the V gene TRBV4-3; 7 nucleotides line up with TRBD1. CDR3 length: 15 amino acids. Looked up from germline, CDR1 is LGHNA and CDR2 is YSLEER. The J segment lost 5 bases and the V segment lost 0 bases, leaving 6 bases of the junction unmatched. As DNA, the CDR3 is TGCGCCAGCAGCCAAGACCACAGGGGCCAAACTGAAGCTTTCTTT. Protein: CASSQDHRGQTEAFF.

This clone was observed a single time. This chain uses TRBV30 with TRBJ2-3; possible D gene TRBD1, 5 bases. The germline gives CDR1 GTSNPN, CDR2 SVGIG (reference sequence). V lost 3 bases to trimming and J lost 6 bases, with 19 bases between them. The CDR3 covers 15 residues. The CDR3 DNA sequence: TGTGCCTGGAGGGGGCGACCCCCGTTTGGGGATACGCAGTATTTT. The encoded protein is CAWRGRPPFGDTQYF.

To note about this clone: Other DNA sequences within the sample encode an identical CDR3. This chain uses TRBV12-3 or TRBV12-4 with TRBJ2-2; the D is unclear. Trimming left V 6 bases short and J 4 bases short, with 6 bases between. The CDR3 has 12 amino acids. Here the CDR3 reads CASSSGTGELFF. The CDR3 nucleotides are TGTGCCAGCAGCTCCGGCACCGGGGAGCTGTTTTTT.

The CDR3, as DNA: TGTGCCAGCTCACCACCCGGGGGTCCGGAAGCTTTCTTT. This translates into CASSPPGGPEAFF. The chain is built from TRBV18 and TRBJ1-1; maybe TRBD1 (5 bases). Trimming left V 0 bases short and J 8 bases short, with 10 bases between. In germline, CDR1 is KGHSH, CDR2 LQKENI. The length of the CDR3 is 13 residues.

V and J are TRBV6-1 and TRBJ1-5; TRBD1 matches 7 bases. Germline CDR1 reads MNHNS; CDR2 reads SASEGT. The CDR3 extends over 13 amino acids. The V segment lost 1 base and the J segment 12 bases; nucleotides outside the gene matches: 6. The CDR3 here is CASSEVGQSRQHF. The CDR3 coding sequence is TGTGCCAGCAGTGAAGTGGGACAGTCGCGCCAGCATTTT.

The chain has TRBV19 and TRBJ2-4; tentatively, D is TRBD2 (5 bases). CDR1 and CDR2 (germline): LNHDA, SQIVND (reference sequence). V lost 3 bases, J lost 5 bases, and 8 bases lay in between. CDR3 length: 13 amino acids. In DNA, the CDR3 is TGTGCCAGTAGTATGTACGGGGAAAACATTCAGTACTTC. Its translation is CASSMYGENIQYF.

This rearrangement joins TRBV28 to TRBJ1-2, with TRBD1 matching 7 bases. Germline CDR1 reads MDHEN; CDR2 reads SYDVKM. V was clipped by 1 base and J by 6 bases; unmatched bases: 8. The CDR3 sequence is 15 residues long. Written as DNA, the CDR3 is TGTGCCAGCAGTTTATACGTAGGACAGGACGATGGCTACACCTTC. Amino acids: CASSLYVGQDDGYTF.

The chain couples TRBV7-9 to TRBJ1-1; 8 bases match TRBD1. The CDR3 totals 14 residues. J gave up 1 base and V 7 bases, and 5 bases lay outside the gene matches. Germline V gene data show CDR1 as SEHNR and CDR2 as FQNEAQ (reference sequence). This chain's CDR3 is CASNTGTGNTEAFF. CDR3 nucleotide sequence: TGTGCCAGCAACACCGGGACAGGGAACACTGAAGCTTTCTTT.